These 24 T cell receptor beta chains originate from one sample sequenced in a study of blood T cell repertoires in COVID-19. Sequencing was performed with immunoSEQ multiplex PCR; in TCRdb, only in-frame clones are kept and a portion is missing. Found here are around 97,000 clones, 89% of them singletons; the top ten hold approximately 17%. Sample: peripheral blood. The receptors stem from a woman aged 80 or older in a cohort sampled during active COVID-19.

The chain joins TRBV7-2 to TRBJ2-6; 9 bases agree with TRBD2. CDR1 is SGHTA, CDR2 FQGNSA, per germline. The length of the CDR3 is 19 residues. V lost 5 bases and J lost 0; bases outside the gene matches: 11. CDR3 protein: CASSLLAGSQGSGANVLTF. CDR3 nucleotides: TGTGCCAGCAGCCTCCTAGCGGGATCCCAAGGCTCTGGGGCCAACGTCCTGACTTTC.

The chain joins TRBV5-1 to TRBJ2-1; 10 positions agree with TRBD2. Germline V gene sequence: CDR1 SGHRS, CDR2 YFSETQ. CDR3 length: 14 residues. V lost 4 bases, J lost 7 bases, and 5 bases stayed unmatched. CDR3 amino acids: CASSRGTSANEQFF. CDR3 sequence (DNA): TGCGCCAGCAGCCGGGGGACTAGCGCAAATGAGCAGTTCTTC.

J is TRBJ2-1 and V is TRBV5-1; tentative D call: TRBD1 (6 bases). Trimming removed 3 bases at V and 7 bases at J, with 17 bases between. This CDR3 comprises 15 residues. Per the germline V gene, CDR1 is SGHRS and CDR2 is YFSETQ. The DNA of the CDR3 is TGCGCCAGCAGCTCGGTGGGCAGGGGAGAAAATGAGCAGTTCTTC. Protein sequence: CASSSVGRGENEQFF.

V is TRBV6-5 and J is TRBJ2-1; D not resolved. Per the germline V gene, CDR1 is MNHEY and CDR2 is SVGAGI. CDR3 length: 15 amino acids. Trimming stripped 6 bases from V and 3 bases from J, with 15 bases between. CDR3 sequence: CASRLTTARYNEQFF. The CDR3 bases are TGTGCCAGCAGGCTAACTACGGCCCGCTACAATGAGCAGTTCTTC.

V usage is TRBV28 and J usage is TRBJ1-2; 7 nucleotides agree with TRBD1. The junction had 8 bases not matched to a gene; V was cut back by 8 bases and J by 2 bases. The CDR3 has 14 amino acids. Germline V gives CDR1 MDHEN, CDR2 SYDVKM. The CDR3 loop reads CASAQVQGNYGYTF. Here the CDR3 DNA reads TGTGCCAGCGCCCAAGTACAGGGGAACTATGGCTACACCTTC.

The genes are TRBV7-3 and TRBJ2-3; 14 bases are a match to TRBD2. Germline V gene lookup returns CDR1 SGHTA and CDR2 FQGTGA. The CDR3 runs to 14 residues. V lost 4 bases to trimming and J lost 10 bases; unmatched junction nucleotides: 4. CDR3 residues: CASSSGTSGGAQYF. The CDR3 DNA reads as TGTGCCAGCAGCTCCGGGACTAGCGGGGGAGCGCAGTATTTT. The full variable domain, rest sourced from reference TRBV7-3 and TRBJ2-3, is GAGVSQTPSNKVTEKGKYVELRCDPISGHTALYWYRQSLGQGPEFLIYFQGTGAADDSGLPNDRFFAVRPEGSVSTLKIQRTERGDSAVYLCASSSGTSGGAQYFGPGTRLTVL.

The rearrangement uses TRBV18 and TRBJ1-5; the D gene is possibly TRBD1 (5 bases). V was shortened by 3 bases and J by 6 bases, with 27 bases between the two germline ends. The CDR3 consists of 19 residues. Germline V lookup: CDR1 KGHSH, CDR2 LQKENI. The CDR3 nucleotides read TGTGCCAGCTCACCTACAGCCCCCGGGACTAACTTCTTTACTCAGCCCCAGCATTTT. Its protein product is CASSPTAPGTNFFTQPQHF.

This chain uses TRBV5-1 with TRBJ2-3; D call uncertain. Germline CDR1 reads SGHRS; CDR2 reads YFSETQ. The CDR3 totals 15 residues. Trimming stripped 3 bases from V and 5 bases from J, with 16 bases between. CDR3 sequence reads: CASSSSSGSGDTQYF. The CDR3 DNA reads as TGCGCCAGCAGCTCATCCTCTGGCTCTGGAGATACGCAGTATTTT.

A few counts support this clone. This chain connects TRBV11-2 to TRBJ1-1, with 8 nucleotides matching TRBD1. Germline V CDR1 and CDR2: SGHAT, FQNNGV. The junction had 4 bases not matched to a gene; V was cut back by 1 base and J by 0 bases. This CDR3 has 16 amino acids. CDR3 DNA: TGTGCCAGCAGCTTAGTTTCAGGGGGCTTGAACACTGAAGCTTTCTTT. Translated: CASSLVSGGLNTEAFF.

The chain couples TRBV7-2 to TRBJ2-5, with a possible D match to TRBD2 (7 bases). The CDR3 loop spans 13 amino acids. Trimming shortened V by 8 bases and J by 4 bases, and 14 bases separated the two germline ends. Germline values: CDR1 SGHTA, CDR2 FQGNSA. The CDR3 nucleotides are TGTGCCAGCTCTAGGGGGGGGCGAGAGACCCAGTACTTC. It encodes CASSRGGRETQYF.

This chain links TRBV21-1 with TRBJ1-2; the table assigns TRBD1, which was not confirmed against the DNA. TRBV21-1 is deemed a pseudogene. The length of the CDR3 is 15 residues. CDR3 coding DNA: TGTGCCACCAGGGACAGGGTCGCCCCGTACTATGGCTACACCTTC. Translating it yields CATRDRVAPYYGYTF.

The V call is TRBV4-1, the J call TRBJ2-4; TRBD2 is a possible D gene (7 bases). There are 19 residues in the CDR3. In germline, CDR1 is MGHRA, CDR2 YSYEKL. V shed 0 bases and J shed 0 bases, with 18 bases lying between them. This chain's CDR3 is CASSQDQVGGALAKNIQYF. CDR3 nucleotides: TGCGCCAGCAGCCAAGATCAGGTTGGGGGGGCCTTAGCCAAAAACATTCAGTACTTC.

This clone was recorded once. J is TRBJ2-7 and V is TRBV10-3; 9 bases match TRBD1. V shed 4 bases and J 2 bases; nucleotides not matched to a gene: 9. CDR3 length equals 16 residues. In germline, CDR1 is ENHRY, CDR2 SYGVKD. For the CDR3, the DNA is TGTGCCATCAGTGGGGCGAGGACAGGGGATCCCTACGAGCAGTACTTC. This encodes CAISGARTGDPYEQYF.

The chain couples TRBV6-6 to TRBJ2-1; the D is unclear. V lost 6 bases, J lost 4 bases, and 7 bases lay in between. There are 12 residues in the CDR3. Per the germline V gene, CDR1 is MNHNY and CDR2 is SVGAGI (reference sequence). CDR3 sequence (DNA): TGTGCCAGCAGAGTAGAGTACAATGAGCAGTTCTTC. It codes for CASRVEYNEQFF.

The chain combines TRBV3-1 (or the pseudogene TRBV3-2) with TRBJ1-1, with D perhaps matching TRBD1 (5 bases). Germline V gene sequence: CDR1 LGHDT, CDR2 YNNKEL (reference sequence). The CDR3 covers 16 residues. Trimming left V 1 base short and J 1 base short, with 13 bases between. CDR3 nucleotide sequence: TGTGCCAGCAGCCAAGGAGCACGACAGCCGAACACTGAAGCTTTCTTT. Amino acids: CASSQGARQPNTEAFF.

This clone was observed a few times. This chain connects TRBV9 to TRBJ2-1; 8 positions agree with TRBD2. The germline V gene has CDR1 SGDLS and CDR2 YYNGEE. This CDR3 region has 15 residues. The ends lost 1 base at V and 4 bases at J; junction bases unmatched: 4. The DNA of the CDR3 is TGTGCCAGCAGCGTAACTAGCGGCGATTACAATGAGCAGTTCTTC. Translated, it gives CASSVTSGDYNEQFF.

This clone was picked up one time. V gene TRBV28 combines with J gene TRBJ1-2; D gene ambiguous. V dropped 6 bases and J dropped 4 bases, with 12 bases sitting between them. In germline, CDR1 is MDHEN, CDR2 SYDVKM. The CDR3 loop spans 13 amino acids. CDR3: CASSLGQFYGYTF. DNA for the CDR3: TGTGCCAGCAGCTTAGGGCAGTTCTATGGCTACACCTTC.

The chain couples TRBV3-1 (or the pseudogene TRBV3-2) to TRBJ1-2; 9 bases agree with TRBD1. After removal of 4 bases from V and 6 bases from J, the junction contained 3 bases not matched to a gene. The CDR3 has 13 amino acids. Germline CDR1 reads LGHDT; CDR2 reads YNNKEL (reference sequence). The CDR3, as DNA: TGTGCCAGCAGCCGGGGACAGGGCGATGGCTACACCTTC. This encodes CASSRGQGDGYTF.

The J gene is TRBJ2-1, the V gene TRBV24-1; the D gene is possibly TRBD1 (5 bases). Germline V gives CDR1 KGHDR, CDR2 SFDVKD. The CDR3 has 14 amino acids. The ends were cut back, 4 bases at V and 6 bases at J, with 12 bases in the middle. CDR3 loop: CATSDLTVRNEQFF. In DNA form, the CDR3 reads TGTGCCACCAGTGACCTGACAGTCCGCAATGAGCAGTTCTTC.

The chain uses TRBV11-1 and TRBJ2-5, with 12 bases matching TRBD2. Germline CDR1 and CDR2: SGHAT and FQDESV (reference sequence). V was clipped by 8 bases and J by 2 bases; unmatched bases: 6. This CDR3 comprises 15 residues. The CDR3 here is CASGRTSGEQETQYF. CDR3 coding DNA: TGTGCCAGCGGCAGGACTAGCGGGGAACAAGAGACCCAGTACTTC.

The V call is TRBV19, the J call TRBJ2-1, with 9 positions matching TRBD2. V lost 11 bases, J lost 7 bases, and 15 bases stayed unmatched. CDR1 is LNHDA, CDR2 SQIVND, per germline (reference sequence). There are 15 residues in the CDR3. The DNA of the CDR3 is TGTGCCGCCGGCCGGACTAGCGCTTCTAGGAATGAGCAGTTCTTC. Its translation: CAAGRTSASRNEQFF.

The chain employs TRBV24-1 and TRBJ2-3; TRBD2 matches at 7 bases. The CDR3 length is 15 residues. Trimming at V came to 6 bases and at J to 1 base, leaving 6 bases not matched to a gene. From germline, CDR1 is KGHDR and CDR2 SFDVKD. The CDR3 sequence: CATSTRAGGTDTQYF. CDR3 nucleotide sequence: TGTGCCACCAGTACCCGGGCGGGGGGCACAGATACGCAGTATTTT.

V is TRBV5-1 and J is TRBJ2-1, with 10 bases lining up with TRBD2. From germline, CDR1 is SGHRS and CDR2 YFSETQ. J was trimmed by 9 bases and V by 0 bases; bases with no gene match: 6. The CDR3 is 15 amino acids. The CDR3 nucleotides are TGCGCCAGCAGCTTGGGGAGCGGGGGGGCCGTTGAGCAGTTCTTC. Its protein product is CASSLGSGGAVEQFF.

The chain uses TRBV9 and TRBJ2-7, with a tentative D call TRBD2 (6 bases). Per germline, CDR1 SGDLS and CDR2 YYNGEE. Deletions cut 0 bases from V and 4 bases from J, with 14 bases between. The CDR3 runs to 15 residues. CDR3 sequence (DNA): TGTGCCAGCAGCGTAGCTGAAGCGGAGGGGTACGAGCAGTACTTC. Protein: CASSVAEAEGYEQYF.